The 10 T cell receptor beta chains given below trace back to one sample, sequenced in a study of vaccination effects on CD4 cells after COVID-19. Prior to sequencing, the ViraFEST assay stimulated PBMC with viral peptide pools, which expanded the antigen-specific CD4+ T cells. Having been cultured for 9 to 11 days, the cells underwent CD4+ T cell isolation. Each participant received a vaccine that was either BNT162b2 or mRNA-1273, given as two doses. No cognate antigen is known for these TCRs. Profiled with immunoSEQ multiplex PCR; TCRdb holds only in-frame clones, not every one. The sample carries around 30,000 clones, roughly 70% recorded once. The material sequenced was CD4+ T cells from PBMCs cultured with HCoV-NL63 spike peptides, taken after COVID-19 vaccination. Receptors originate from a human donor who received a COVID-19 vaccine.

CDR3 loop: CATSSSQLYGYTF. The CDR3 DNA reads as TGTGCCACCAGCAGTTCACAGCTCTATGGCTACACCTTC. The chain links TRBV15 to TRBJ1-2, with D hard to call. Trimming shortened V by 3 bases and J by 4 bases, and 9 bases separated the two germline ends. Germline loops: CDR1 LNHNV, CDR2 YYDKDF (reference sequence). This CDR3 comprises 13 residues.

The chain couples TRBV9 to TRBJ2-3; the match to TRBD2 covers 9 bases. The CDR3 has 15 amino acids. Germline CDR1 SGDLS, CDR2 YYNGEE. With V trimmed by 0 bases and J by 5 bases, 4 bases remained unmatched. CDR3 loop: CASSVEAGGRDTQYF. The CDR3 nucleotides are TGTGCCAGCAGCGTAGAAGCGGGGGGTAGAGATACGCAGTATTTT.

The chain recombines TRBV18 with TRBJ1-2, with unresolved D. The germline V and J ends were trimmed by 2 bases and 5 bases, with 9 bases remaining between them. CDR1 is KGHSH, CDR2 LQKENI, per germline. The CDR3 is 13 amino acids. The DNA of the CDR3 is TGTGCCAGCTCACCAGAGCAGCAGTATGGCTACACCTTC. Amino acid sequence: CASSPEQQYGYTF.

The V call is TRBV2, the J call TRBJ2-5, with D perhaps assigned TRBD1 or TRBD2 (5 bases each). Between the trimmed V and J ends, which lost 5 bases and 5 bases, there was a span of 18 bases. Germline assignment: CDR1 SNHLY and CDR2 FYNNEI. The CDR3 has 15 amino acids. CDR3 sequence reads: CASSSGTATSETQYF. Written as DNA, the CDR3 is TGTGCCAGCAGTTCCGGGACGGCGACATCGGAGACCCAGTACTTC.

V usage is TRBV10-3 and J usage is TRBJ1-5; TRBD1 might be the D (6 bases). The CDR3 has 15 residues. The V and J ends lost 0 bases and 3 bases respectively, with 9 bases between them. Germline CDR1 and CDR2: ENHRY and SYGVKD. This chain's CDR3 is CAISESNRDNQPQHF. Written as DNA, the CDR3 is TGTGCCATCAGTGAGTCAAACAGGGACAATCAGCCCCAGCATTTT.

The chain couples TRBV29-1 to TRBJ1-1; no firm D call. CDR3 length equals 10 residues. Germline loops: CDR1 SQVTM, CDR2 ANQGSEA. The V end lost 0 bases, the J end lost 11 bases, and 7 bases lay between the germline ends. The CDR3 loop reads CSVEDTRAFF. The CDR3 coding sequence is TGCAGCGTTGAAGATACTCGGGCTTTCTTT. The full variable domain, rest sourced from reference TRBV29-1 and TRBJ1-1, is SAVISQKPSRDICQRGTSLTIQCQVDSQVTMMFWYRQQPGQSLTLIATANQGSEATYESGFVIDKFPISRPNLTFSTLTVSNMSPEDSSIYLCSVEDTRAFFGQGTRLTVV.

The DNA of the CDR3 is TGTGCCAGCAGCTTAGCGGCAATCATCTCTGGGGCCAACGTCCTGACTTTC. Translation: CASSLAAIISGANVLTF. The J gene is TRBJ2-6, the V gene TRBV11-2; D remains ambiguous. V lost 1 base and J 0 bases, leaving 10 bases between the germline ends. This CDR3 region has 17 residues. Germline CDR1 reads SGHAT; CDR2 reads FQNNGV. The full variable domain, rest sourced from reference TRBV11-2 and TRBJ2-6, is EAGVAQSPRYKIIEKRQSVAFWCNPISGHATLYWYQQILGQGPKLLIQFQNNGVVDDSQLPKDRFSAERLKGVDSTLKIQPAKLEDSAVYLCASSLAAIISGANVLTFGAGSRLTVL.

The V and J genes are TRBV27 and TRBJ2-4, with 10 bases fitting TRBD2. The germline V gene has CDR1 MNHEY and CDR2 SMNVEV (reference sequence). V shed 5 bases, J shed 2 bases, and the junction held 15 bases outside the gene matches. There are 19 residues in the CDR3. The DNA of the CDR3 is TGTGCCAGCAGTAAGAGGTTGGGGACTAGCGACCCCTCCAAAAACATTCAGTACTTC. Its translation: CASSKRLGTSDPSKNIQYF.

This chain joins TRBV19 and TRBJ1-5; D not certain. The CDR3 spans 16 residues. Germline CDR1 is LNHDA and CDR2 is SQIVND (reference sequence). Trimming removed 7 bases from V and 0 bases from J, with 16 bases in between. The CDR3 DNA reads as TGTGCCAGTAATGCAGAACGGATATATAGCAATCAGCCCCAGCATTTT. It translates to CASNAERIYSNQPQHF.

This clone was found once. The CDR3 nucleotides read TGTGCCAGCTCACCAAACAGGGGAGTTCACGAGCAGTACTTC. Its translation: CASSPNRGVHEQYF. The J gene is TRBJ2-7, the V gene TRBV18; 7 positions agree with TRBD1. V dropped 2 bases and J dropped 5; count of bases not matched to a gene: 6. Germline lookup yields CDR1 KGHSH and CDR2 LQKENI. The length of the CDR3 is 14 residues.